Sequencing of this TCR beta chain was carried out in a study of shared clonotypes between healthy human individuals. Study outcomes and limitations: Naive subsets generally had larger estimated richness than memory subsets.

This table comes from immunoSEQ multiplex PCR, and its TCRdb copy is limited to in-frame clones, with some not included. There are 2 million to 2.5 million clones in the sample; 93% occur only once, and 0.36% lies in the top ten. Naive CD45RA+ and memory CD45RA-negative subsets were split from CD4+ cells. Trimming left V 1 base short and J 10 bases short, with 8 bases between. Germline V CDR1 and CDR2: SGHDN, FVKESK. The CDR3 consists of 12 residues. To note about this clone: The antigen remains undetermined. This sample includes further DNA sequences coding for the same CDR3.

The sample taken for sequencing was naive CD4+ T cells from PBMCs. Specified subset: CD45RA+ positively selected. The chain uses TRBV14 and TRBJ2-1; the D gene is possibly TRBD2 (5 bases). This receptor was identified in a man between 18 and 35 years old in good health. Some clones in this sample may be carry-over from other donors' samples. The CDR3 protein is CASSQVTREQFF. The CDR3 nucleotides read TGTGCCAGCAGCCAAGTAACTAGAGAGCAGTTCTTC. The full variable domain, completed using reference TRBV14 and TRBJ2-1, is EAGVTQFPSHSVIEKGQTVTLRCDPISGHDNLYWYRRVMGKEIKFLLHFVKESKQDESGMPNNRFLAERTGGTYSTLKVQPAELEDSGVYFCASSQVTREQFFGPGTRLTVL.